This T cell receptor (beta chain) derives from a study of patients and donors after allogeneic stem cell transplantation. TCRdb re-called the RT-PCR reads with MiXCR, one entry per CDR3 protein. This repertoire shows about 960,000 distinct CDR3 sequences, more than 15% found once; its top ten account for roughly 6.4%. This clonotype was observed a few times. The CDR3 is 15 residues long. V shed 5 bases and J 3 bases; nucleotides not matched to a gene: 7. Germline V lookup: CDR1 SGHTA, CDR2 FQGNSA. This sequence joins TRBV7-2 and TRBJ2-7; 10 bases agree with TRBD1. The sequencing sample was made of blood, either unsorted or a sorted T cell fraction (not recorded which). The source of this sequence is a human donor who was either an allogeneic HSCT recipient or a stem cell or donor lymphocyte infusion donor (not recorded which). It is not recorded whose cells these are; they may come from a transplant donor. The CDR3 nucleotides are TGTGCCAGCAGCCAGGGACAGGGGTTCCTCTACGAGCAGTACTTC. Its translation is CASSQGQGFLYEQYF.